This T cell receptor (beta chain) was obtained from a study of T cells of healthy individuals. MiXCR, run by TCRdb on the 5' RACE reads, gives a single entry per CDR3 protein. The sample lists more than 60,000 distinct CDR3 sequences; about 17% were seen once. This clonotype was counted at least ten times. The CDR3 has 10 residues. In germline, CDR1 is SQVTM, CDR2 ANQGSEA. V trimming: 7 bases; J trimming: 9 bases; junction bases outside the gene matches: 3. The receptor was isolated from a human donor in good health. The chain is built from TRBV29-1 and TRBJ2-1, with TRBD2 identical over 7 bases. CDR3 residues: CSAGGTEQFF. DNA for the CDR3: TGCAGCGCGGGGGGAACTGAGCAGTTCTTC.